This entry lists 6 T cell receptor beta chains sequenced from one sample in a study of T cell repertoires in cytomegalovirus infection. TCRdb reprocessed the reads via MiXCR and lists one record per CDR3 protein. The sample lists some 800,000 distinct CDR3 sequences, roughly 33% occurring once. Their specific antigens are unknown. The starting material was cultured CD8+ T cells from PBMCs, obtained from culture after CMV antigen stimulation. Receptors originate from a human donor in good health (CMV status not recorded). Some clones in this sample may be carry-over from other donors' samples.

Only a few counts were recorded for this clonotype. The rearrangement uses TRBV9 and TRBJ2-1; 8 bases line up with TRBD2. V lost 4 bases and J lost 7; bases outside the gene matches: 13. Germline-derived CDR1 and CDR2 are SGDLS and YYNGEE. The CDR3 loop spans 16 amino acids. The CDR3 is CASSTQPGLGYNEQFF. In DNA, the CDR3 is TGTGCCAGCAGCACCCAACCGGGACTAGGATATAATGAGCAGTTCTTC.

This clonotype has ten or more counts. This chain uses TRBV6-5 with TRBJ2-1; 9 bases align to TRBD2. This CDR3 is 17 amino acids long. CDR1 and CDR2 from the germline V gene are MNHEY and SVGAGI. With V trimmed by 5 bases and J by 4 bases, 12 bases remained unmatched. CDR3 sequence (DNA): TGTGCCAGCAGTCCCGCCCCGGTGAGCGGGGGGTACAATGAGCAGTTCTTC. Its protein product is CASSPAPVSGGYNEQFF.

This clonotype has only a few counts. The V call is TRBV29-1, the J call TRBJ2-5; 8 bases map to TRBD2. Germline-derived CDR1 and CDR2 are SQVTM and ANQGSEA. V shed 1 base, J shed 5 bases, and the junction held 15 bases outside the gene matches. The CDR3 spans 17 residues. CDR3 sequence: CSVEGGERGPEGETQYF. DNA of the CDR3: TGCAGCGTTGAAGGGGGCGAGCGGGGGCCCGAAGGGGAGACCCAGTACTTC.

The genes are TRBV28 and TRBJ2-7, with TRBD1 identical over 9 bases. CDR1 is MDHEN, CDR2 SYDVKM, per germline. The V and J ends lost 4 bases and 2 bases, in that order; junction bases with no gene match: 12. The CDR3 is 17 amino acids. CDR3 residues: CASSSTTGGFLTYEQYV. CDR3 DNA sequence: TGTGCCAGCAGTTCTACGACAGGGGGTTTTTTGACCTACGAGCAGTACGTC.

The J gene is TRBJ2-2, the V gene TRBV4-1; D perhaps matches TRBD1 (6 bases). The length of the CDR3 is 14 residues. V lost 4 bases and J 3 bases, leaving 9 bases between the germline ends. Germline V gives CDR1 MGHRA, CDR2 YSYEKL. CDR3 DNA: TGCGCCAGCAGCCCACAGGGTCACACCGGGGAGCTGTTTTTT. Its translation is CASSPQGHTGELFF.

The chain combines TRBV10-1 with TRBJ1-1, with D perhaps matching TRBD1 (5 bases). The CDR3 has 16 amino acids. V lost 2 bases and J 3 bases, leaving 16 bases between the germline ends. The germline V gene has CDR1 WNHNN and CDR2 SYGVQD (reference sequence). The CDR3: CASSEGAEVLDTEAFF. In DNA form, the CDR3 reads TGCGCCAGCAGTGAGGGGGCGGAAGTATTGGACACTGAAGCTTTCTTT.